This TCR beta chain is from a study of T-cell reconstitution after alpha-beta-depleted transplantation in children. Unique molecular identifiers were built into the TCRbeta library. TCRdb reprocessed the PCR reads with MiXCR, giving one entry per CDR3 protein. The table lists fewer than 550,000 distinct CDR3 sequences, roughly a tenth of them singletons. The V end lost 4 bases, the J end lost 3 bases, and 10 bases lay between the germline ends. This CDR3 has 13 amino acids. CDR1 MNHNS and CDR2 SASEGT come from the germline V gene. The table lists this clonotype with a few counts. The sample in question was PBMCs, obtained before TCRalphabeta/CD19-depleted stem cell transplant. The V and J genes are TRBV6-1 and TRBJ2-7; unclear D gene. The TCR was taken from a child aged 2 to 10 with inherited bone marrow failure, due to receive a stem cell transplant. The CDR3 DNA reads TGTGCCAGCAGTGTTGGGTTCCTCTACGAGCAGTACTTC. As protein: CASSVGFLYEQYF.